These 3 T cell receptor beta chains were sequenced from one sample in a study of T cells in Graves' hyperthyroidism and ophthalmopathy. The investigators amplified TCR beta CDR3 regions from RNA transcripts. Using the HTBI primer set, a first-round RT-PCR was run on the TCR CDR3. TCRdb reprocessed the multiplex PCR reads with MiXCR, giving one entry per CDR3 protein. The table lists hundreds of thousands of distinct CDR3 sequences, around 20% of them singletons, with around 15% in the top ten. Sequencing used blood. Receptors originate from a woman in her forties or fifties with Graves' hyperthyroidism that later progressed to Graves' ophthalmopathy.

In its sample, this clonotype was seen many times. V is TRBV3-1 and J is TRBJ1-2; D gene unclear. The germline gives CDR1 LGHDT, CDR2 YNNKEL (reference sequence). The germline V and J ends were trimmed by 3 bases and 3 bases, with 11 bases remaining between them. The CDR3 has 14 residues. The CDR3 nucleotides read TGTGCCAGCAGCCATCTTTCGAGCTACTATGGCTACACCTTC. Translated: CASSHLSSYYGYTF.

This clonotype was picked up a small number of times. V usage is TRBV12-3 or TRBV12-4 and J usage is TRBJ2-5; D may be TRBD1 (5 bases). The CDR3 totals 16 residues. V lost 3 bases to trimming and J lost 1 base, with 15 bases between them. The CDR3 loop is CASSFKAQGSQETQYF. CDR3 nucleotide sequence: TGTGCCAGCAGTTTTAAGGCGCAGGGCTCCCAAGAGACCCAGTACTTC.

This clonotype was seen many times. The chain couples TRBV11-3 to TRBJ2-5, with D possibly matching TRBD1 (6 bases). The V end was cut by 2 bases, the J end by 7 bases, with 11 bases between. Germline V gene lookup returns CDR1 SGHNT and CDR2 YENEEA. CDR3 length equals 13 residues. The CDR3 nucleotides read TGTGCCAGCAGCTTAAACGTCAGGGGGACCCAGTACTTC. It is translated as CASSLNVRGTQYF.